The sample holds one count of the clone carrying this TCR beta chain. Methods used by the authors: For nucleated cells, counts were estimated from reference gene primer amplification. Libraries were prepared by immunoSEQ multiplex PCR; TCRdb keeps only in-frame clonotypes and omits some of them. Clonal size and the V and J genes are those of that table, whereas D and trimming came from the DNA. The sample contains around 130,000 clones, 70% to 90% of which appear only once. The CDR3 is made up of 17 amino acids. V was cut by 5 bases and J by 5 bases, with 19 bases left in between. The germline CDR1 and CDR2 sequences are MGHDK and SYGVNS. The data stem from a study of blood T cell repertoires in COVID-19. Study as a whole: COVID-19 samples collected from the United States, Italy and Spain covered acute and convalescent phases. Nucleic acid was either cDNA or gDNA, and it came from T cells, B-cell-depleted T cells, or PBMCs.

The rearrangement links TRBV25-1 to TRBJ1-6, with D perhaps TRBD1 (6 bases). The origin of this receptor is a woman aged 45 to 65 with acute COVID-19. Source material: PBMCs or T cells enriched from blood (not recorded which). This CDR3 reads CASSRVGGGPDNSPLHF. The CDR3 region has the DNA TGTGCCAGCAGTAGGGTCGGCGGGGGGCCCGATAATTCACCCCTCCACTTT. The full variable domain, its missing parts supplied by reference TRBV25-1 and TRBJ1-6, is EADIYQTPRYLVIGTGKKITLECSQTMGHDKMYWYQQDPGMELHLIHYSYGVNSTEKGDLSSESTVSRIRTEHFPLTLESARPSHTSQYLCASSRVGGGPDNSPLHFGNGTRLTVT.